These 10 T cell receptor beta chains originate from one sample sequenced in a study of sequential checkpoint blockade in melanoma. Treatment in this sample: randomized to nivolumab then ipilimumab (arm A) or the reverse (arm B). Only in-frame clones appear in the TCRdb table, and some are missing; sequencing was by immunoSEQ multiplex PCR. The table includes under 25,000 clones, roughly four fifths detected once. Sequences were derived from CD8+ T cells sorted from blood (inferred from file names), sampled from a patient given nivolumab and ipilimumab in sequence. These receptors all stem from a human donor with melanoma.

The V call is TRBV6-1, the J call TRBJ2-1, with 10 nucleotides matching TRBD2. V gave up 3 bases and J gave up 4 bases; unmatched junction bases: 3. The CDR3 length is 15 residues. Looked up from germline, CDR1 is MNHNS and CDR2 is SASEGT. The CDR3 region is CASSDGLAVYNEQFF. Here the CDR3 DNA reads TGTGCCAGCAGTGACGGACTAGCGGTTTACAATGAGCAGTTCTTC.

This clone has a single count. This chain joins TRBV11-2 and TRBJ2-7, with D uncertain. V lost 2 bases to trimming and J lost 5 bases, with 10 bases between them. The CDR3 loop spans 13 amino acids. CDR1 and CDR2 from the germline V gene are SGHAT and FQNNGV. The CDR3 region has the DNA TGTGCCAGCAGCTTATCATTAGGAGACGAGCAGTACTTC. It specifies CASSLSLGDEQYF.

This clone was counted between two and nine times. The J gene is TRBJ1-5, the V gene TRBV6-5, with a weak D call TRBD1 (5 bases). V lost 5 bases and J 1 base, leaving 12 bases between the germline ends. Germline CDR1 MNHEY, CDR2 SVGAGI. The CDR3 is 15 residues long. The CDR3 DNA reads as TGTGCCAGCAGTAAAGGGGTCTTAAGCAATCAGCCCCAGCATTTT. It translates to CASSKGVLSNQPQHF.

In the case of this clone: Additional DNA sequences in this sample encode the identical CDR3. V and J are TRBV6-6 and TRBJ2-7; TRBD2 might be the D (5 bases). Germline V gene data show CDR1 as MNHNY and CDR2 as SVGAGI (reference sequence). Trimming took off 0 bases at V and 6 bases at J, with 9 bases between the two ends. The CDR3 extends over 13 amino acids. This CDR3 is CASSYSTGFEQYF. For the CDR3, the DNA is TGTGCCAGCAGTTACTCGACGGGGTTCGAGCAGTACTTC.

The V gene is TRBV27, the J gene TRBJ2-1; D perhaps matches TRBD2 (7 bases). The V end was cut by 4 bases, the J end by 8 bases, with 12 bases between. There are 13 residues in the CDR3. CDR1 and CDR2 from the germline V gene are MNHEY and SMNVEV (reference sequence). The CDR3, as DNA: TGTGCCAGCAGTTGGAGGGAGGGGGATGAGCAGTTCTTC. It codes for CASSWREGDEQFF.

The chain combines TRBV28 with TRBJ2-7, with TRBD2 matching over 10 bases. The length of the CDR3 is 15 residues. Trimming took 7 bases from V and 4 from J; bases not matched to a gene: 10. CDR1 and CDR2 (germline): MDHEN, SYDVKM. CDR3 DNA: TGTGCCAGCACCCTCGCCGGGACTAGCGAATACGAGCAGTACTTC. Its translation is CASTLAGTSEYEQYF.

This clone was seen only a few times. Other DNA sequences in the same sample also yield this CDR3. The chain uses TRBV15 and TRBJ1-1, with a weak D call TRBD1 (6 bases). The CDR3 runs to 18 residues. Germline V lookup: CDR1 LNHNV, CDR2 YYDKDF (reference sequence). V dropped 0 bases and J dropped 8 bases, with 25 bases sitting between them. CDR3 bases: TGTGCCACCAGCAGAGATTATCTTGGGACAAACATCGGAGCCGAAGCTTTCTTT. Protein sequence: CATSRDYLGTNIGAEAFF.

This clone has only a few counts. V is TRBV5-1 and J is TRBJ2-3; D unclear. This CDR3 region has 12 residues. V was shortened by 2 bases and J by 2 bases, with 3 bases between the two germline ends. CDR1 SGHRS and CDR2 YFSETQ come from the germline V gene. This chain's CDR3 is CASSFYTDTQYF. The CDR3 bases are TGCGCCAGCAGCTTCTACACAGATACGCAGTATTTT.

The chain employs TRBV28 and TRBJ2-1, with a weak D call TRBD2 (5 bases). Trimming pared 3 bases from V and 5 bases from J, leaving 17 bases between. Germline assignment: CDR1 MDHEN and CDR2 SYDVKM. CDR3 size: 16 residues. In nucleotides, the CDR3 is TGTGCCAGCAGTTTCCCCGGCGGCGGAGGCCACAATGAGCAGTTCTTC. Encoded protein: CASSFPGGGGHNEQFF. The whole variable domain, remainder taken from reference TRBV28 and TRBJ2-1, is DVKVTQSSRYLVKRTGEKVFLECVQDMDHENMFWYRQDPGLGLRLIYFSYDVKMKEKGDIPEGYSVSREKKERFSLILESASTNQTSMYLCASSFPGGGGHNEQFFGPGTRLTVL.

The chain joins TRBV7-2 to TRBJ2-3, with D uncertain. Germline V lookup: CDR1 SGHTA, CDR2 FQGNSA. Trimming took 0 bases from V and 3 from J, leaving 10 bases between them. The CDR3 contains 15 residues. The CDR3 region is CASSLALLQTDTQYF. In DNA, the CDR3 is TGTGCCAGCAGCTTAGCGCTTCTCCAGACAGATACGCAGTATTTT.